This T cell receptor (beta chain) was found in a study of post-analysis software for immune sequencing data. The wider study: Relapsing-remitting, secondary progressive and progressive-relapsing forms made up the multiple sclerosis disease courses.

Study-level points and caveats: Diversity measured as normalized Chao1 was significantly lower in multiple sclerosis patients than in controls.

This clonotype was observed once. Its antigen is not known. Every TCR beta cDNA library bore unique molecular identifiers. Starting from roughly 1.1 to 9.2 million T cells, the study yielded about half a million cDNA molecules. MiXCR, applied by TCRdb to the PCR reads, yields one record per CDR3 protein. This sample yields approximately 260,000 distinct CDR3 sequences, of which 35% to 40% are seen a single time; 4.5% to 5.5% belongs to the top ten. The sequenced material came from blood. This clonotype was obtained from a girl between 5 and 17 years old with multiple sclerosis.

DNA of the CDR3: TGTGCCAGCAGTTACCCCGGCCGCACCGGGGAGCTGTTTTTT. The encoded protein is CASSYPGRTGELFF. V is TRBV6-5 and J is TRBJ2-2, with D uncertain. The ends were cut back, 2 bases at V and 4 bases at J, with 8 bases in the middle. CDR1 is MNHEY and CDR2 is SVGAGI in the germline V gene. CDR3 length: 14 amino acids.